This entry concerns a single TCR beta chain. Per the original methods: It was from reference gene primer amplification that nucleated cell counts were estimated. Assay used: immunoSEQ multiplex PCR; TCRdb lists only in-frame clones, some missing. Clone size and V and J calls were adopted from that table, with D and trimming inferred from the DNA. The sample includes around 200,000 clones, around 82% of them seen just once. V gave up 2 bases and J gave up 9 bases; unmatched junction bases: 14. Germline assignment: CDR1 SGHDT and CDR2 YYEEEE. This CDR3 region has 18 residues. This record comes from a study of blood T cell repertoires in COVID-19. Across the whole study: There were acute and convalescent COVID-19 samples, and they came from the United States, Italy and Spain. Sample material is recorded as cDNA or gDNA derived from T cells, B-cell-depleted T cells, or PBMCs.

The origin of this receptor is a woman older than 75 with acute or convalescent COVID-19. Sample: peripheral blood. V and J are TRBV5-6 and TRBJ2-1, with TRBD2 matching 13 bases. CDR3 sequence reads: CASSLSGGGLAGAREQFF. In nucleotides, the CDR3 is TGTGCCAGCAGCTTAAGCGGGGGCGGACTAGCGGGAGCCCGTGAGCAGTTCTTC.